This entry concerns a single T cell receptor (beta chain). Its specificity is unknown. This CDR3 is built from 11 residues. Germline CDR1 is MNHEY and CDR2 is SMNVEV (reference sequence). The ends were cut back, 8 bases at V and 5 bases at J, with 9 bases in the middle. TCRdb called the reads again in MiXCR, with one record for every CDR3 protein. Altogether about 770,000 distinct CDR3 sequences are present, under 35% being singletons, with the ten largest covering around 12%. This entry comes from a study of T cell repertoires in cytomegalovirus infection. Study-level background: It was recently identified HLA-C-restricted and well-studied HLA-B-restricted CMV epitopes that the study used. Public TCR beta signatures provided an indication of both CMV infection and a matching HLA type. Study-level points and caveats: HLA-C-restricted TCR beta clonotypes specific for CMV led the ex vivo response.

V and J are TRBV27 and TRBJ1-1; D is undetermined. Source: cultured CD8+ T cells from PBMCs, taken from culture after CMV antigen stimulation. The receptor's source is a human donor in good health (CMV status not recorded). Some clones in this sample may be carry-over from other donors' samples. The CDR3 DNA reads TGTGCCAGCCACTGGCGGACTGAAGCTTTCTTT. It yields the protein CASHWRTEAFF.